The T cell receptor beta chain described here comes from a study of blood T cell repertoires in COVID-19. Whole-study context: Both acute and convalescent COVID-19 samples were obtained from the United States, Italy and Spain. T cells, B-cell-depleted T cells, or PBMCs supplied cDNA or gDNA.

CDR3 length equals 14 residues. V was shortened by 8 bases and J by 5 bases, with 14 bases between the two germline ends. Germline V gene sequence: CDR1 KGHDR, CDR2 SFDVKD. Only in-frame clones appear in the TCRdb table, and some are missing; sequencing was by immunoSEQ multiplex PCR. The sample shows about 50,000 clones, around 85% of them seen only once. This receptor was obtained from a man in his fifties or sixties with acute or convalescent COVID-19. The chain combines TRBV24-1 with TRBJ2-2; TRBD1 might be the D (6 bases). Sequencing was performed on peripheral blood. DNA for the CDR3: TGTGCCACCACAGGGGTGACGACAACCGGGGAGCTGTTTTTT. Amino acids: CATTGVTTTGELFF.